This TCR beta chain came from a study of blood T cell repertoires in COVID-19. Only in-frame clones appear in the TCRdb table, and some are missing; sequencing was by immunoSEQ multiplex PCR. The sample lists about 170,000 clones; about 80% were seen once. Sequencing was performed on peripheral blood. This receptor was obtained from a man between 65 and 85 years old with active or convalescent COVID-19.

The CDR3 here is CASTGANQPQHF. Written as DNA, the CDR3 is TGTGCCAGCACAGGGGCCAATCAGCCCCAGCATTTT. The chain joins TRBV18 to TRBJ1-5, with 7 bases aligning to TRBD1. CDR1 is KGHSH and CDR2 is LQKENI in the germline V gene. This CDR3 region has 12 residues. The V and J ends lost 8 bases and 3 bases, in that order; junction bases with no gene match: 1.